This T cell receptor (beta chain) was documented in a study of intratumoral heterogeneity in liver cancer. Background on the study: With a median age of roughly 63 years, most patients were men.

V was pared by 0 bases and J by 0 bases, with 8 bases of the junction left unmatched. This CDR3 is built from 18 residues. Patients had early-stage hepatocellular carcinoma, untreated before resection. The data were produced by immunoSEQ multiplex PCR, yet TCRdb's version contains in-frame clones alone and is incomplete. The sample shows just over 20,000 clones, roughly 66% of them seen only once. The gene calls are TRBV23-1 and TRBJ1-2, with 9 bases lining up with TRBD1. TRBV23-1 belongs to the ORF category, with a function that is uncertain. The sequence was obtained from a woman aged 70-85 years with hepatocellular carcinoma. The sequencing used tumor-adjacent normal tissue, collected before any cancer treatment. The CDR3 is CASSQSSSGQGSNYGYTF. The CDR3 region has the DNA TGCGCCAGCAGTCAATCGAGTTCTGGACAGGGGTCTAACTATGGCTACACCTTC.